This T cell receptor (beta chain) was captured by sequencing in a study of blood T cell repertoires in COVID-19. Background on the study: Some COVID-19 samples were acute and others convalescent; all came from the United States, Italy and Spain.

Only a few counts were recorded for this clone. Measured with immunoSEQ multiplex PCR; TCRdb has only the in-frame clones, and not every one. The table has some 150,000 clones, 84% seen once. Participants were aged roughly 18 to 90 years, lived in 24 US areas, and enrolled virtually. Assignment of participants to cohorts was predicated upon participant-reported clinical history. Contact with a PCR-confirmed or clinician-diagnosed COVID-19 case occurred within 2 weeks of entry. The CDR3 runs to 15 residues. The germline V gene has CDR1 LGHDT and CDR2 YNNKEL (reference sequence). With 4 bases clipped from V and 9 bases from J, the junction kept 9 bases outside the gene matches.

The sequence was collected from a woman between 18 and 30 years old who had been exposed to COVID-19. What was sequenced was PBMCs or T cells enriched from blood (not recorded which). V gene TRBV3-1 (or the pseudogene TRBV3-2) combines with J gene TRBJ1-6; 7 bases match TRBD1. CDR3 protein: CASSRETGDPSPLHF. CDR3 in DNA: TGTGCCAGCAGCCGAGAAACAGGGGACCCTTCACCCCTCCACTTT.